The 25 T cell receptor beta chains below all came from one sample that was sequenced in a study of T cells in Graves' hyperthyroidism and ophthalmopathy. From RNA transcripts, TCR beta CDR3 regions were amplified. HTBI primers drove first-round RT-PCR of the TCR CDR3. TCRdb fed the multiplex PCR reads into MiXCR, producing one record per CDR3 protein. Of about 560,000 distinct CDR3 sequences listed, about 14% were seen once; the top ten hold approximately 15%. Material for sequencing was blood. The receptor source for this set is a woman aged 40 to 50 with Graves' hyperthyroidism.

This clonotype was recorded many times. The rearrangement uses TRBV29-1 and TRBJ1-5, with 7 bases identical to TRBD1. Germline CDR1 reads SQVTM; CDR2 reads ANQGSEA. The CDR3 length is 14 residues. The V segment lost 4 bases and the J segment 0 bases; nucleotides outside the gene matches: 3. The CDR3 spells CSVVTGSSNQPQHF. CDR3 bases: TGCAGCGTTGTGACAGGGTCTAGCAATCAGCCCCAGCATTTT.

This chain uses TRBV18 with TRBJ1-1; 12 bases fit TRBD1. With V trimmed by 1 base and J by 5 bases, 17 bases remained unmatched. Germline CDR1 and CDR2: KGHSH and LQKENI. This CDR3 contains 20 residues. The chain's CDR3 is CASSPLPLSGTGGGGTEAFF. In nucleotides, the CDR3 is TGTGCCAGCTCACCACTGCCCTTATCCGGGACAGGGGGCGGAGGGACTGAAGCTTTCTTT.

The CDR3, as DNA: TGCGCCAGCAGCCAAGATCGGAGTGCAACGAGGAAGCAGTACTTC. Amino acids: CASSQDRSATRKQYF. This chain joins TRBV4-1 and TRBJ2-7; D uncertain. CDR1 is MGHRA, CDR2 YSYEKL, per germline. This CDR3 is built from 15 residues. V lost 0 bases and J lost 8, with 17 bases in between.

The chain recombines TRBV6-1 with TRBJ2-1, with TRBD2 identical over 7 bases. Germline CDR1 is MNHNS and CDR2 is SASEGT. The CDR3 has 14 amino acids. V shed 4 bases, J shed 6 bases, and the junction held 6 bases outside the gene matches. This chain's CDR3 is CASSAGTSANEQFF. The CDR3 DNA reads as TGTGCCAGCAGTGCCGGTACTAGCGCCAATGAGCAGTTCTTC.

This chain joins TRBV5-1 and TRBJ2-1; D may be TRBD1 (6 bases). Per the germline V gene, CDR1 is SGHRS and CDR2 is YFSETQ. V lost 1 base to trimming and J lost 4 bases, with 12 bases between them. The CDR3 extends over 15 amino acids. This chain's CDR3 is CASSLTGSDYNEQFF. The CDR3 DNA follows: TGCGCCAGCAGCTTGACAGGGTCTGATTACAATGAGCAGTTCTTC.

This clonotype showed up just once. This sequence may be a read error, since a much larger clone differs from it by one base. The gene calls are TRBV3-1 and TRBJ2-5; 13 bases match TRBD2. This CDR3 is 17 amino acids long. Germline V gene lookup returns CDR1 LGHDT and CDR2 YNNKEL (reference sequence). This CDR3 is CAGSRGTSGKYQETQYF. DNA of the CDR3: TGTGCCGGCAGCCGGGGGACTAGCGGGAAATACCAAGAGACCCAGTACTTC.

The gene calls are TRBV9 and TRBJ2-7; the match to TRBD2 covers 14 bases. J lost 3 bases, V lost 4 bases, and 12 bases had no gene match. The CDR3 extends over 18 amino acids. The germline V gene has CDR1 SGDLS and CDR2 YYNGEE. CDR3 DNA: TGTGCCAGCAGCCCACAAGGGGGGGGGACTAGCGGGAGCTACGAGCAGTACTTC. Protein product: CASSPQGGGTSGSYEQYF.

J is TRBJ1-2 and V is TRBV19, with no clear D. The germline gives CDR1 LNHDA, CDR2 SQIVND (reference sequence). The germline V and J ends were trimmed by 2 bases and 0 bases, with 13 bases remaining between them. The CDR3 runs to 16 residues. This CDR3 reads CASSIMSPGPNYGYTF. For the CDR3, the DNA is TGTGCCAGTAGTATAATGTCCCCAGGCCCTAACTATGGCTACACCTTC.

This clonotype was detected many times. In nucleotides, the CDR3 is TGTGCCAGCAGTTTACAGGGGCTAGTGAGGAACGAGCAGTACTTC. Its translation: CASSLQGLVRNEQYF. The chain is built from TRBV12-3 or TRBV12-4 and TRBJ2-7; weak D call: TRBD1 (6 bases). V lost 2 bases, J lost 5 bases, and 16 bases lay in between. This CDR3 is built from 15 residues.

This clonotype appeared many times. The J gene is TRBJ2-7, the V gene TRBV28; a possible D gene is TRBD2 (5 bases). Trimming took off 3 bases at V and 7 bases at J, with 10 bases between the two ends. The CDR3 length is 12 residues. In germline, CDR1 is MDHEN, CDR2 SYDVKM. CDR3: CASSFTTGEQYF. The CDR3 region has the DNA TGTGCCAGCAGTTTTACGACGGGAGAGCAGTACTTC.

There are many counts of this clonotype. The chain couples TRBV4-1 to TRBJ2-1, with 9 bases lining up with TRBD2. The CDR3 sequence is 16 residues long. J lost 8 bases, V lost 0 bases, and 8 bases had no gene match. The germline V gene encodes CDR1 MGHRA and CDR2 YSYEKL. CDR3: CASSQEWREGLDEQFF. In DNA form, the CDR3 reads TGCGCCAGCAGCCAAGAATGGCGGGAGGGCCTCGATGAGCAGTTCTTC.

This clonotype was picked up many times. This CDR3 reads CASSVVEDTQYF. CDR3 DNA sequence: TGTGCCAGCAGCGTAGTGGAAGATACGCAGTATTTT. The rearrangement uses TRBV9 and TRBJ2-3, with no clear D. The CDR3 loop spans 12 amino acids. Trimming took 0 bases from V and 5 from J, leaving 4 bases between them. CDR1 and CDR2 from the germline V gene are SGDLS and YYNGEE.

The gene calls are TRBV5-4 and TRBJ1-1; maybe TRBD1 (6 bases). The CDR3 is made up of 12 amino acids. V was pared by 4 bases and J by 11 bases, with 15 bases between. Germline V gives CDR1 SGHNT, CDR2 YYREEE (reference sequence). The CDR3 loop reads CASSAAGDEAFF. The CDR3 DNA reads TGTGCCAGCAGCGCGGCAGGGGACGAGGCTTTCTTT.

This clonotype was counted a few times. V is TRBV3-1 and J is TRBJ2-2, with 9 bases fitting TRBD2. CDR1 is LGHDT and CDR2 is YNNKEL in the germline V gene (reference sequence). Trimming removed 2 bases from V and 4 bases from J; junction bases left unmatched: 2. The CDR3 totals 15 residues. The CDR3 protein is CASSQTSGPTGELFF. For the CDR3, the DNA is TGTGCCAGCAGCCAAACTAGCGGGCCCACCGGGGAGCTGTTTTTT.

In its sample, this clonotype was seen a few times. This may come from a read error, since a much larger clone is one base off. The rearrangement uses TRBV2 and TRBJ2-6; D may be TRBD1 (5 bases). This CDR3 contains 15 residues. Germline V gene lookup returns CDR1 SNHLY and CDR2 FYNNEI. CDR3 nucleotide sequence: TGTGCAATTTTCCCACAGGTCGCTGGGGCCAACGTCCTGACTTTC. This gives the protein CAIFPQVAGANVLTF.

The table lists this clonotype with many counts. V gene TRBV5-1 combines with J gene TRBJ1-1, with D tentatively TRBD1 (6 bases). The CDR3 consists of 13 residues. Germline V gene lookup returns CDR1 SGHRS and CDR2 YFSETQ. V gave up 0 bases and J gave up 5 bases, with 8 bases separating them. The CDR3 reads CASSLEGVTEAFF. As DNA, the CDR3 is TGCGCCAGCAGCTTGGAGGGGGTGACTGAAGCTTTCTTT.

The rearrangement uses TRBV7-6 and TRBJ2-3; the D gene is possibly TRBD2 (7 bases). The CDR3 runs to 16 residues. V lost 5 bases and J lost 2, with 17 bases in between. Looked up from germline, CDR1 is SGHVS and CDR2 is FNYEAQ. The CDR3 protein is CASSPEGGGYTDTQYF. Written as DNA, the CDR3 is TGTGCCAGCAGCCCTGAAGGGGGGGGCTACACAGATACGCAGTATTTT.

This clonotype was seen a handful of times. The chain links TRBV20-1 to TRBJ2-2; 12 nucleotides agree with TRBD2. V was pared by 0 bases and J by 0 bases, with 5 bases of the junction left unmatched. Per germline, CDR1 DFQATT and CDR2 SNEGSKA (reference sequence). The CDR3 has 18 residues. This CDR3 reads CSARDRGTSGSNTGELFF. CDR3 DNA: TGCAGTGCTAGAGATCGGGGGACTAGCGGGTCGAACACCGGGGAGCTGTTTTTT.

The chain uses TRBV18 and TRBJ1-1; D remains ambiguous. The length of the CDR3 is 17 residues. With 3 bases removed from V and 0 bases from J, the gap between germline ends came to 17 bases. Looked up from germline, CDR1 is KGHSH and CDR2 is LQKENI. DNA of the CDR3: TGTGCCAGCTCACCTCTAACGGTCACCGATATGAACACTGAAGCTTTCTTT. Translating gives CASSPLTVTDMNTEAFF.

Only a few counts were recorded for this clonotype. The rearrangement joins TRBV29-1 to TRBJ2-7; no clear D gene. The CDR3 consists of 12 residues. With 5 bases removed from V and 5 bases from J, the gap between germline ends came to 13 bases. Germline V gene data show CDR1 as SQVTM and CDR2 as ANQGSEA. This chain's CDR3 is CSVIDLLDEQYF. CDR3 coding DNA: TGCAGCGTTATCGACCTATTGGACGAGCAGTACTTC.

This clonotype was recorded a few times. J is TRBJ2-1 and V is TRBV10-3, with 9 bases fitting TRBD2. J lost 4 bases, V lost 0 bases, and 10 bases had no gene match. The CDR3 is made up of 18 amino acids. The germline CDR1 and CDR2 sequences are ENHRY and SYGVKD. CDR3 in DNA: TGTGCCATCAGTGAGTCTACTCAAACTAGCGGGCATTACAATGAGCAGTTCTTC. This sequence encodes CAISESTQTSGHYNEQFF.

The sample holds many counts of this clonotype. This sequence joins TRBV3-1 and TRBJ2-7; D is possibly TRBD1 or TRBD2 (5 bases each). The CDR3 consists of 17 residues. The V gene lost 2 bases and the J gene lost 3 bases, with 20 bases spanning the gap. The germline V gene has CDR1 LGHDT and CDR2 YNNKEL (reference sequence). The CDR3 protein is CASSQREGSRALYEQYF. The CDR3 DNA reads TGTGCCAGCAGCCAACGCGAGGGGAGTCGGGCCCTCTACGAGCAGTACTTC.

There are many counts of this clonotype. The gene calls are TRBV12-3 or TRBV12-4 and TRBJ1-5; D is unclear. This CDR3 spans 14 amino acids. V shed 5 bases and J shed 7 bases, with 15 bases lying between them. CDR3 sequence (DNA): TGTGCCAGCAGTAAGGAGGAGGGTCGCCAGCCCCAGCATTTT. Encoded protein: CASSKEEGRQPQHF.

Many counts were recorded for this clonotype. The gene calls are TRBV6-1 and TRBJ2-4, with D tentatively TRBD2 (7 bases). Trimming stripped 7 bases from V and 6 bases from J, with 19 bases between. The germline CDR1 and CDR2 sequences are MNHNS and SASEGT. The CDR3 covers 15 residues. CDR3 nucleotide sequence: TGTGCCAGCACCAAACCGGGAGGACAGACAAACATTCAGTACTTC. Its translation: CASTKPGGQTNIQYF.

This clonotype was counted many times. The chain employs TRBV20-1 and TRBJ2-7, with D possibly being TRBD2 (6 bases). This CDR3 contains 14 residues. Trimming left V 0 bases short and J 3 bases short, with 12 bases between. CDR1 is DFQATT, CDR2 SNEGSKA, per germline (reference sequence). The CDR3: CSAREPSGLYEQYF. The CDR3 nucleotides read TGCAGTGCTAGAGAGCCCTCGGGACTCTACGAGCAGTACTTC.